This TCR beta chain was profiled in a study of CD8 T cells in Susac syndrome. This clonotype was detected only once. CDR3 length: 12 residues. Trimming took 0 bases from V and 2 from J, leaving 1 base between them. Per the germline V gene, CDR1 is LNHDA and CDR2 is SQIVND (reference sequence). When the RNA was reverse transcribed, random hexamers were used with an input of roughly 0.45 to 1 ug. By means of immunoSEQ multiplex PCR, TCR beta CDR3 spanning 54 Vbeta and 13 Jbeta underwent amplification. Each CDR3 protein is one row after TCRdb ran MiXCR on the immunoSEQ multiplex PCR reads. The sample has approximately 110,000 distinct CDR3 sequences; approximately 95% are singletons.

V and J are TRBV19 and TRBJ1-1; D is unclear. This sequence was found in a human donor with multiple sclerosis. The specimen sequenced was CD8+ T cells from PBMCs. The CDR3 bases are TGTGCCAGTAGTATAGACAACACTGAAGCTTTCTTT. It translates to CASSIDNTEAFF.